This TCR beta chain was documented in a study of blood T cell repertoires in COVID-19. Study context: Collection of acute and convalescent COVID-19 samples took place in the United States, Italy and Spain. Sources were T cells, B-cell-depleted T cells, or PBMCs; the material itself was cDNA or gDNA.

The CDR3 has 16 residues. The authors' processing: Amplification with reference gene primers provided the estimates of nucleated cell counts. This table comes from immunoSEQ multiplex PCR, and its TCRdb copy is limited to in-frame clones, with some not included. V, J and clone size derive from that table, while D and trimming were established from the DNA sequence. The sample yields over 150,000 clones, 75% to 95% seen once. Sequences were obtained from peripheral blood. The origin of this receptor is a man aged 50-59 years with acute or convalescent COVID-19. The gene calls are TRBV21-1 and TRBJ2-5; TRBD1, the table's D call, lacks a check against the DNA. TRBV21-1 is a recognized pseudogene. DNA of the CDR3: TGTGCCAGCAGCAAAGCAGGGGACAGGGGATGGGAGACCCAGTACTTC. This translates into CASSKAGDRGWETQYF.